The TCR beta chain described here comes from a study of cytomegalovirus exposure and HLA in healthy donors. The study's findings and limits: It was reported in a later analysis that an Asian-associated ancestry cluster showed fewer N-insertions than the roughly 620-donor mean. A later analysis appeared to link common viral pathogens to several of the most significant clusters.

On this clone itself: Its antigen is as yet unknown.

PCR employed 60 Vbeta and 13 Jbeta primers. Data came from immunoSEQ multiplex PCR; TCRdb stores just in-frame clones and leaves some out. The sample has around 150,000 clones, 70% to 80% seen once. The V gene end was trimmed by 10 bases and the J gene end by 8 bases; junction bases not matched to a gene: 6. The CDR3 sequence is 12 residues long. Germline assignment: CDR1 SNHLY and CDR2 FYNNEI. The sequence derives from a man aged 25-40 years in good health and CMV-seronegative. This chain links TRBV2 with TRBJ2-1; the match to TRBD2 covers 9 bases. Sequences were obtained from PBMCs. CDR3 bases: TGTGCCACCGGGACTAGCCGGGATGAGCAGTTCTTC. Protein sequence: CATGTSRDEQFF.